Shown below are 25 T cell receptor beta chains from a single sample sequenced in a study of CD8+ T cells in alopecia areata. The sequencing template was cDNA reverse transcribed from extracted RNA. The repertoire was sequenced with immunoSEQ multiplex PCR; TCRdb's copy has only in-frame clones and lacks some. This repertoire lists 200,000 to 300,000 clones without singletons; approximately 1.2% sits in the top ten. It was with CD4, CD8alpha, NKG2D, NKG2ACE and other markers that pooled cutaneous lymph node cells were sorted. Sequencing was done on a sample of CD4+ T cells sorted from a lymph node. The receptors originated from a C3H/HeJ mouse with alopecia areata. The mouse strain carries the MHC haplotype H2-k.

This clone was found a few times. These gene names are mouse names. The CDR3 end falls 4 residues outside the read, so it is completed with the germline J gene. The chain couples TRBV14 to TRBJ1-1; no reliable D call. Germline loops: CDR1 SGHDT, CDR2 FRDEAV. The V gene lost 2 bases and the J gene lost 0 bases, with 8 bases spanning the gap. This CDR3 spans 14 amino acids. CDR3 bases read: TGTGCCAGCAGTTTGTGGGTCTCAAACACA. It is translated as CASSLWVSNT. The whole CDR3 reads CASSLWVSNTEVFF.

About this clone: Mouse names are used for the genes. Sequencing ends 4 residues short of the CDR3 end; the germline J gene provides the rest. The same CDR3 is also encoded by other DNA sequences in this sample. This chain joins TRBV19 and TRBJ2-2, with D unclear. This CDR3 region has 13 residues. Per germline, CDR1 FNHDT and CDR2 SITEND (reference sequence). V was pared by 3 bases and J by 2 bases, with 5 bases between. CDR3 in amino acids: CASSRGNTGQLYF. The DNA read from the CDR3 is TGTGCCAGCAGTAGAGGGAACACCGGG.

This clone was counted a few times. Gene labels here are mouse ones. The observed sequence ends 4 residues before the CDR3 terminus, with the missing tail filled in from the germline J gene. The chain carries TRBV13-2 and TRBJ2-7; TRBD1 matches at 7 bases. The CDR3 totals 12 residues. After removal of 5 bases from V and 3 bases from J, the junction contained 2 bases not matched to a gene. The V gene's germline CDR1 is NNHNN and CDR2 SYGAGS (reference sequence). The sequenced CDR3 bases are TGTGCCAGCGGGGACAGGCACTAT. This codes for CASGDRHY. The CDR3 as a whole reads CASGDRHYEQYF.

This clone appeared a few times. Gene and germline names: mouse. The sequenced fragment ends 3 residues before the CDR3 boundary, so the rest is inferred from the germline J gene. The chain has TRBV19 and TRBJ1-6; 12 nucleotides line up with TRBD1. TRBJ1-6 is recorded as an ORF, its role being uncertain. J gave up 4 bases and V 5 bases, and 7 bases lay outside the gene matches. CDR1 and CDR2 (germline): FNHDT, SITEND (reference sequence). This CDR3 has 17 residues. The CDR3 here is CASSPGTGGSYNSPLYF. CDR3 bases read: TGTGCCAGCAGCCCGGGGACAGGGGGCTCTTATAATTCGCCC.

This clone was counted between two and nine times. Gene labels here are mouse ones. The DNA ends 4 residues before the CDR3 does, and the rest of the CDR3 is filled in from the germline J gene. The chain joins TRBV19 to TRBJ2-2, with 8 bases that match TRBD2. Germline V gene sequence: CDR1 FNHDT, CDR2 SITEND (reference sequence). CDR3 length equals 14 residues. V lost 7 bases and J lost 0; bases outside the gene matches: 2. The DNA read from the CDR3 is TGTGCCAGCGGACTGGGAGCAAACACCGGG. It yields the protein CASGLGANTG. The full CDR3 protein reads CASGLGANTGQLYF.

Turning to this clone: Here the gene names and germline are mouse. Sequencing ends 4 residues short of the CDR3 end; the germline J gene provides the rest. Other DNA sequences in the sample encode the same CDR3. V and J are TRBV31 and TRBJ2-1; 7 positions match TRBD2. The V segment lost 0 bases and the J segment 3 bases; nucleotides outside the gene matches: 2. The CDR3 covers 14 residues. Germline V CDR1 and CDR2: GKSSPN, SITVG. The DNA read from the CDR3 is TGTGCCTGGAGTCTCCGGGGGGGCTATGCT. This encodes CAWSLRGGYA. Given in full, the CDR3 is CAWSLRGGYAEQFF.

This clone occurred many times. Here the gene names and germline are mouse. The CDR3 is cut off 4 residues early in the read; its end comes from the germline J gene. The rearrangement links TRBV17 to TRBJ2-2; D remains unclear. This CDR3 has 15 amino acids. Germline lookup yields CDR1 MNHDT and CDR2 YYDKIL. V was clipped by 0 bases and J by 0 bases, with 5 bases between them. The CDR3 sequence: CASSRETTNTGQLYF. The DNA read from the CDR3 is TGTGCTAGCAGTAGAGAGACAACAAACACCGGG.

About this clone: Gene names refer to mouse genes. Sequencing ends 4 residues short of the CDR3 end; the germline J gene provides the rest. The rearrangement links TRBV13-2 to TRBJ2-1, with 10 bases matching TRBD2. The CDR3 consists of 14 residues. Unmatched junction bases numbered 2, after V lost 5 bases and J lost 3 bases. Germline CDR1 is NNHNN and CDR2 is SYGAGS (reference sequence). The CDR3 is CASGGLGPYAEQFF. Incomplete CDR3 DNA: TGTGCCAGCGGGGGACTGGGGCCCTATGCT.

This clone was found a few times. The germline and genes are mouse ones. Read sequence stops 4 residues before the CDR3 end, and the germline J gene provides the missing end. The chain is built from TRBV1 and TRBJ2-3; unclear D gene. This CDR3 is 16 amino acids long. Germline V gene sequence: CDR1 NSQYPW, CDR2 LRSPGD (reference sequence). The V end lost 0 bases, the J end lost 0 bases, and 10 bases lay between the germline ends. The CDR3 DNA, read in part, is TGCACCTGCAGTGCAGATGGGTCCTCTAGTGCAGAA. Amino acids: CTCSADGSSSAE. The whole CDR3 reads CTCSADGSSSAETLYF.

Turning to this clone: Mouse gene names and germline throughout. The read ends 4 residues before the CDR3 terminus; that terminus is restored from the germline J gene. The sample holds other DNA sequences that translate to the same CDR3. V and J are TRBV14 and TRBJ2-4; 7 bases map to TRBD1. Losses at the gene ends were 5 bases for V and 0 bases for J; bases not matched to a gene: 6. Germline V lookup: CDR1 SGHDT, CDR2 FRDEAV. The CDR3 consists of 15 residues. The CDR3 is CASSRDSFSQNTLYF. The CDR3 bases that were read are TGTGCCAGCAGCCGGGACAGTTTTAGTCAAAAC.

Details on this clone: Gene names and germline match the mouse. Sequencing ends 4 residues short of the CDR3 end; the germline J gene provides the rest. The sample contains more than one DNA sequence encoding this CDR3. The V call is TRBV13-1, the J call TRBJ2-1, with 9 bases that match TRBD2. The CDR3 covers 15 residues. The germline CDR1 and CDR2 sequences are NSHNY and SYGAGN. J gave up 1 base and V 5 bases, and 4 bases lay outside the gene matches. The CDR3 region is CASSDLGGNYAEQFF. The covered CDR3 bases are TGTGCCAGCAGCGATCTGGGGGGGAACTATGCT.

This clone turned up a few times. The genes are named according to mouse. Read coverage stops 4 residues before the CDR3 terminus; the germline J gene supplies the remainder. V usage is TRBV19 and J usage is TRBJ2-7, with D perhaps matching TRBD1 (6 bases). This CDR3 has 14 amino acids. The germline gives CDR1 FNHDT, CDR2 SITEND (reference sequence). Trimming left V 5 bases short and J 1 base short, with 13 bases between. The CDR3 bases that were read are TGTGCCAGCAGCCCTCGGGACAAATCCTAT. It yields the protein CASSPRDKSY. The entire CDR3 protein reads CASSPRDKSYEQYF.

Note on this clone: All gene names here are mouse names. CDR3 DNA, as far as it was read: TGTGCCAGCAGGACTGGGGCCACAAACACCGGG. Translating it yields CASRTGATNTG. The whole CDR3 is CASRTGATNTGQLYF. This chain uses TRBV19 with TRBJ2-2, with TRBD2 identical over 8 bases. The sequence runs out 4 residues before the end of the CDR3; the remainder is reconstructed from the germline J gene. CDR3 length equals 15 residues. V shed 5 bases, J shed 0 bases, and the junction held 3 bases outside the gene matches. Germline CDR1 and CDR2: FNHDT and SITEND (reference sequence).

Only a few counts were recorded for this clone. The genes are named according to mouse. The CDR3 protein is CTCSGVGVRNTLYF. The DNA read from the CDR3 is TGCACCTGCAGTGGAGTGGGGGTTAGAAAC. The chain is built from TRBV1 and TRBJ2-4; possibly TRBD2 for D (6 bases). The read halts 4 residues ahead of the CDR3 end, with the missing end drawn from the germline J gene. CDR1 and CDR2 from the germline V gene are NSQYPW and LRSPGD (reference sequence). The CDR3 sequence is 14 residues long.

This clone was observed a few times. Germline and genes: mouse. The read terminates 4 residues ahead of where the CDR3 ends, so the germline J gene completes it. The J gene is TRBJ2-2, the V gene TRBV14; 9 nucleotides agree with TRBD1. Germline V gene sequence: CDR1 SGHDT, CDR2 FRDEAV. The CDR3 is made up of 16 amino acids. V shed 5 bases, J shed 6 bases, and the junction held 11 bases outside the gene matches. The CDR3 sequence is CASSPNPGQGSGQLYF. The part of the CDR3 DNA that was read is TGTGCCAGCAGCCCTAATCCGGGACAGGGCTCCGGG.

As concerns this clone: Any gene name here is a mouse gene name. The read stops 4 residues short of the end of the CDR3; the missing end is completed from the germline J gene. This chain connects TRBV19 to TRBJ2-7, with 7 bases fitting TRBD2. The germline V gene encodes CDR1 FNHDT and CDR2 SITEND (reference sequence). V gave up 5 bases and J gave up 0 bases; unmatched junction bases: 5. The CDR3 has 14 amino acids. CDR3 amino acids: CASSKTGHSYEQYF. The sequenced part of the CDR3 DNA is TGTGCCAGCAGCAAGACTGGGCACTCCTAT.

Worth noting for this clone: Gene names follow the mouse nomenclature. The CDR3 extends 4 residues past the end of the read, so its final part is completed from the germline J gene. This rearrangement joins TRBV13-1 to TRBJ2-7; 8 bases are shared with TRBD2. Per the germline V gene, CDR1 is NSHNY and CDR2 is SYGAGN. The CDR3 covers 14 residues. J was trimmed by 3 bases and V by 2 bases; bases with no gene match: 4. The sequenced part of the CDR3 DNA is TGTGCCAGCAGTGACCGGGGGGGCCGCTAT. Its protein is CASSDRGGRY. The whole CDR3 is CASSDRGGRYEQYF.

This clone was seen a few times. The gene symbols are mouse symbols. The read ends 4 residues early relative to the CDR3; the germline J gene fills the gap. Within the sample, other DNA sequences also encode this same CDR3. The chain has TRBV31 and TRBJ2-4; no reliable D call. The CDR3 runs to 13 residues. CDR1 and CDR2 (germline): GKSSPN, SITVG. Trimming removed 0 bases from V and 0 bases from J, with 4 bases in between. CDR3 DNA, as far as it was read: TGTGCCTGGAGTCTCAGTAGTCAAAAC. It is translated as CAWSLSSQN. The full CDR3 sequence reads CAWSLSSQNTLYF.

This clone was seen more than once but under ten times. Mouse gene names and germline throughout. The read comes to an end 4 residues before the CDR3 does, leaving the germline J gene to fill in the end. The chain has TRBV5 and TRBJ2-1, with 10 nucleotides matching TRBD2. J gave up 6 bases and V 3 bases, and 2 bases lay outside the gene matches. From germline, CDR1 is LGHNA and CDR2 YNLKQL (reference sequence). CDR3 length equals 14 residues. The CDR3 sequence is CASSHDWGVAEQFF. The CDR3 bases that were read are TGTGCCAGCAGCCACGACTGGGGGGTTGCT.

This clone was seen more than once but under ten times. Gene names denote mouse genes. The observed sequence ends 4 residues before the CDR3 terminus, with the missing tail filled in from the germline J gene. This rearrangement joins TRBV13-1 to TRBJ1-1; D is perhaps TRBD1 (5 bases). The ends were cut back, 3 bases at V and 4 bases at J, with 7 bases in the middle. This CDR3 is 12 amino acids long. Germline assignment: CDR1 NSHNY and CDR2 SYGAGN. The CDR3 loop reads CASSADSTEVFF. The CDR3 DNA, read in part, is TGTGCCAGCAGTGCTGACAGCACA.

Of note for this clone: Gene labels here are mouse ones. The CDR3 end falls 4 residues outside the read, so it is completed with the germline J gene. The chain carries TRBV13-3 and TRBJ2-1, with TRBD1 identical over 7 bases. Germline CDR1 and CDR2: NNHDY and SYVADS. With 6 bases clipped from V and 0 bases from J, the junction kept 6 bases outside the gene matches. The CDR3 has 15 residues. The CDR3 sequence is CASTSDRDNYAEQFF. The covered CDR3 bases are TGTGCCAGCACCTCAGACAGGGATAACTATGCT.

A note on this clone: Mouse gene names apply. The CDR3 goes on 4 residues after the read ends, and that part is filled in from the germline J gene. V is TRBV13-1 and J is TRBJ2-5; possible D gene TRBD1, 6 bases. This CDR3 has 15 residues. Germline CDR1 is NSHNY and CDR2 is SYGAGN. Trimming removed 6 bases from V and 1 base from J, with 15 bases in between. The sequenced part of the CDR3 DNA is TGTGCCAGCACCCTCGGGGGACAAGACCAAGAC. It encodes CASTLGGQDQD. The whole CDR3 is CASTLGGQDQDTQYF.

There are a few counts of this clone. Mouse germline and gene names are used. The DNA ends 3 residues before the CDR3 does, and the rest of the CDR3 is filled in from the germline J gene. The chain couples TRBV17 to TRBJ1-6, with D tentatively TRBD1 (6 bases). TRBJ1-6 is marked as an open reading frame, function uncertain. V dropped 6 bases and J dropped 0 bases, with 9 bases sitting between them. Germline values: CDR1 MNHDT, CDR2 YYDKIL. This CDR3 region has 15 residues. This chain's CDR3 is CASRGTNSYNSPLYF. The CDR3 DNA, read in part, is TGTGCTAGCAGGGGGACAAATTCCTATAATTCGCCC.

For this clone: Gene names and germline refer to mouse. The read ends 4 residues shy of where the CDR3 ends; the end is completed using the germline J gene. The chain carries TRBV19 and TRBJ2-2; 7 bases align to TRBD1. Trimming cost V 4 bases and J 2 bases; bases outside gene matches: 2. Germline assignment: CDR1 FNHDT and CDR2 SITEND (reference sequence). The CDR3 contains 14 residues. The CDR3 bases that were read are TGTGCCAGCAGTCCACAGGGGAACACCGGG. As protein: CASSPQGNTG. The whole CDR3 protein reads CASSPQGNTGQLYF.

The table lists this clone with a few counts. Mouse gene names apply. The read ends 4 residues shy of where the CDR3 ends; the end is completed using the germline J gene. Other DNA sequences in this sample translate to the same CDR3. The chain has TRBV1 and TRBJ2-5; D may be TRBD2 (5 bases). The CDR3 totals 14 residues. Germline CDR1 and CDR2: NSQYPW and LRSPGD (reference sequence). V dropped 0 bases and J dropped 3 bases, with 7 bases sitting between them. CDR3 loop: CTCSADGEQDTQYF. The CDR3 bases that were read are TGCACCTGCAGTGCAGATGGGGAACAAGAC.